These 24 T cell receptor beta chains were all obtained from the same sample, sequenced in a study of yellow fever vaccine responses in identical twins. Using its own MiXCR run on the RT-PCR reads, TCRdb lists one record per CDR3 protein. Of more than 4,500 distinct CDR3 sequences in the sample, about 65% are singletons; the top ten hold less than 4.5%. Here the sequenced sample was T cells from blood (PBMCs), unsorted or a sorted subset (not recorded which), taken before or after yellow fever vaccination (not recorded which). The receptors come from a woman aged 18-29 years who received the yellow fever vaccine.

CDR3 sequence reads: CASSRLGETQYF. The CDR3 coding sequence is TGCGCCAGCTCACGGTTAGGGGAGACCCAGTACTTC. V usage is TRBV4-1 and J usage is TRBJ2-5, with D unresolved. CDR3 length equals 12 residues. CDR1 and CDR2 (germline): MGHRA, YSYEKL. The germline V and J ends were trimmed by 8 bases and 5 bases, with 12 bases remaining between them.

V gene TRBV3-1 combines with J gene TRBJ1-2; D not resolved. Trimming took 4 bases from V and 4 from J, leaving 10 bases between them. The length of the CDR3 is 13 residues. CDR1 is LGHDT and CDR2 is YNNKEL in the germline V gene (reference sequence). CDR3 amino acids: CASSLDRSYGYTF. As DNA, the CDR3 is TGTGCCAGCAGCCTGGACCGATCCTATGGCTACACCTTC.

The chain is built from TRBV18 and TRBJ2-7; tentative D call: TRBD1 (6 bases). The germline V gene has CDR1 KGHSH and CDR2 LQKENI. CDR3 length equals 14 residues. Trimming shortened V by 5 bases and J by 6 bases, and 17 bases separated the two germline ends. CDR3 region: CASSSTGPPTEQYF. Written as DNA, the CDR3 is TGTGCCAGCTCATCCACAGGGCCCCCTACCGAGCAGTACTTC.

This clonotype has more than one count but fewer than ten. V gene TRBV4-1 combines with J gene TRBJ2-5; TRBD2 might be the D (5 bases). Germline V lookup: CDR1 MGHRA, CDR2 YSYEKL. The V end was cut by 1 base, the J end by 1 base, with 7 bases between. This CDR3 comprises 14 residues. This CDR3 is CASSQGGIQETQYF. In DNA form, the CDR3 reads TGCGCCAGCAGCCAAGGAGGGATCCAAGAGACCCAGTACTTC.

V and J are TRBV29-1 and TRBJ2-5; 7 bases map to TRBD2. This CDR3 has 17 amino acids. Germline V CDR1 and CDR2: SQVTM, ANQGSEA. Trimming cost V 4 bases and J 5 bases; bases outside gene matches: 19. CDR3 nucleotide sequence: TGCAGCGTTGCCACCCCGACTCCCGCTAGCGGTTCGGAGACCCAGTACTTC. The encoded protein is CSVATPTPASGSETQYF.

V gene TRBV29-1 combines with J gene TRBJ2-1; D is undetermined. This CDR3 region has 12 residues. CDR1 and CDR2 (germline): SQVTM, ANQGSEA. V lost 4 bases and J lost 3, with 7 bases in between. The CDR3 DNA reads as TGCAGCGTTGGCCGAAGCTACAATGAGCAGTTCTTC. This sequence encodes CSVGRSYNEQFF.

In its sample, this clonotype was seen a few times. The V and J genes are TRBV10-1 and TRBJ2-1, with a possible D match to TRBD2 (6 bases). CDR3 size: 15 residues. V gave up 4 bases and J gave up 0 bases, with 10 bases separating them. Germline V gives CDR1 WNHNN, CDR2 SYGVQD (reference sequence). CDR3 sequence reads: CASSVDGSSYNEQFF. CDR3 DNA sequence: TGCGCCAGCAGTGTCGACGGGAGCTCCTACAATGAGCAGTTCTTC.

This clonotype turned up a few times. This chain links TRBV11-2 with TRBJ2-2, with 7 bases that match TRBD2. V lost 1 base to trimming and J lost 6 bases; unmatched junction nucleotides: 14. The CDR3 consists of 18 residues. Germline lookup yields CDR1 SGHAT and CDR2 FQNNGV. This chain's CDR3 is CASSLVGPGLGGSGELFF. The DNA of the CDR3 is TGTGCCAGCAGCTTAGTCGGTCCCGGACTAGGAGGGTCCGGGGAGCTGTTTTTT.

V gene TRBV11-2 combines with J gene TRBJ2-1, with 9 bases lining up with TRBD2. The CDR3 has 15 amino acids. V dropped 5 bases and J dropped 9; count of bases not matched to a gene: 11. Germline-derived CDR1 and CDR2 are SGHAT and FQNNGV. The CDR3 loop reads CASSPIAGAPGEQFF. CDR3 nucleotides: TGTGCCAGCAGCCCGATAGCGGGGGCCCCTGGTGAGCAGTTCTTC.

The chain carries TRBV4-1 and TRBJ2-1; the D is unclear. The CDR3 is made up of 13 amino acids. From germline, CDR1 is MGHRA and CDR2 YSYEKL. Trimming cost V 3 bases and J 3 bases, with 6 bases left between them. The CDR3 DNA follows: TGCGCCAGCAGCCATCAGAACTACAATGAGCAGTTCTTC. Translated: CASSHQNYNEQFF.

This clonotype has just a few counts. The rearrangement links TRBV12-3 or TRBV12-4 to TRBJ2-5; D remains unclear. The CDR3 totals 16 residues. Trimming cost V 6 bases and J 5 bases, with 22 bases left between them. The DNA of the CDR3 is TGTGCCAGCAGCCGCCCCCCTATAGCTCAAATTGAGACCCAGTACTTC. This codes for CASSRPPIAQIETQYF.

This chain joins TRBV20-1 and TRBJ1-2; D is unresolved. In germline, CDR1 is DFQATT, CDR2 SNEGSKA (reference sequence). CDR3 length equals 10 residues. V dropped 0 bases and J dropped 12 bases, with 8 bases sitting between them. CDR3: CSARDHKHTF. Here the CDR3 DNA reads TGCAGTGCTAGAGATCACAAACACACCTTC.

DNA for the CDR3: TGTGCCAGCAGTTTATTCGGGCCAAGCTACGAGCAGTACTTC. Translating it yields CASSLFGPSYEQYF. V gene TRBV27 combines with J gene TRBJ2-7; no reliable D call. The V gene lost 1 base and the J gene lost 3 bases, with 10 bases spanning the gap. The CDR3 covers 14 residues. CDR1 is MNHEY, CDR2 SMNVEV, per germline (reference sequence).

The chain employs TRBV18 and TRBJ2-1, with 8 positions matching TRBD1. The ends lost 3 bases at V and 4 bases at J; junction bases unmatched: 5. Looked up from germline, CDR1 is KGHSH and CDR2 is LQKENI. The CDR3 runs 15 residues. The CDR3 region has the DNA TGTGCCAGCTCACCTGGGACAGGACATTACAATGAGCAGTTCTTC. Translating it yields CASSPGTGHYNEQFF.

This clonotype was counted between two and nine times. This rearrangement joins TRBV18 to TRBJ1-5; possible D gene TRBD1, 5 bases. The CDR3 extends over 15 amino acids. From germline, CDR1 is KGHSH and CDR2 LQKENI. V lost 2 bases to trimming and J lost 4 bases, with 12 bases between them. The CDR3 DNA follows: TGTGCCAGCTCACCAGGAATCGGGGGAAATCAGCCCCAGCATTTT. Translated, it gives CASSPGIGGNQPQHF.

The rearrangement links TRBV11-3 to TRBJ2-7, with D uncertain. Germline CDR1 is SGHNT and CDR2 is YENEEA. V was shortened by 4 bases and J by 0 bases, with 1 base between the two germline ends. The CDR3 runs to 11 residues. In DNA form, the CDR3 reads TGTGCCAGCAGCTACTCCTACGAGCAGTACTTC. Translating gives CASSYSYEQYF.

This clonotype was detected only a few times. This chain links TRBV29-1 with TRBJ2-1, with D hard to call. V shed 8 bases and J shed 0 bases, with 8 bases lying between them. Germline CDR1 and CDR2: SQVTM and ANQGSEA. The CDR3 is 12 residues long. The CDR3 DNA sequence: TGCAGCTCGCAAAGCTCCTACAATGAGCAGTTCTTC. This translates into CSSQSSYNEQFF.

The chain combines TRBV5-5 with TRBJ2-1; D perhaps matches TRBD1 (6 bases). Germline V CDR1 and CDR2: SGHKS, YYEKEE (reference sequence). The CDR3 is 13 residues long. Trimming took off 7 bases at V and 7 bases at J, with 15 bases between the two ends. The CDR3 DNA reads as TGTGCCAGCTCAGGGGTATATGGGAATGAGCAGTTCTTC. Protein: CASSGVYGNEQFF.

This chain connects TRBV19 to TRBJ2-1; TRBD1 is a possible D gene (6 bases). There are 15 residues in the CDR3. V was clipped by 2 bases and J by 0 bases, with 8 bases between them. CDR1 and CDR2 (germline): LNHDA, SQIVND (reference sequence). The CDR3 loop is CASSITGSSYNEQFF. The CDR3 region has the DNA TGTGCCAGTAGTATAACAGGGAGCTCCTACAATGAGCAGTTCTTC.

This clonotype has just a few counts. Here the CDR3 DNA reads TGTGCCAGCTCACCCCGGGACAGAGGCGAGCAGTACTTC. It specifies CASSPRDRGEQYF. The V and J genes are TRBV18 and TRBJ2-7; TRBD1 matches 7 bases. The CDR3 consists of 13 residues. The germline V gene has CDR1 KGHSH and CDR2 LQKENI. J was trimmed by 6 bases and V by 3 bases; bases with no gene match: 5.

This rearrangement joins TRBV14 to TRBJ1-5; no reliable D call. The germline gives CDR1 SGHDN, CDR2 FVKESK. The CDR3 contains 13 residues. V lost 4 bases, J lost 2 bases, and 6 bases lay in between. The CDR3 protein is CASSRDGNQPQHF. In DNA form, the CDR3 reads TGTGCCAGCAGCCGCGACGGCAATCAGCCCCAGCATTTT.

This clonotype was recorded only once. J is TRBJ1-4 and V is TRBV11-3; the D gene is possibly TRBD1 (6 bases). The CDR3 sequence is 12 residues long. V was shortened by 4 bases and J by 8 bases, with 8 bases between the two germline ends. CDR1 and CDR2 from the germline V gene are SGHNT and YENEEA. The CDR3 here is CASSSGQEKLFF. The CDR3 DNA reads TGTGCCAGCAGCTCCGGACAGGAAAAACTGTTTTTT.

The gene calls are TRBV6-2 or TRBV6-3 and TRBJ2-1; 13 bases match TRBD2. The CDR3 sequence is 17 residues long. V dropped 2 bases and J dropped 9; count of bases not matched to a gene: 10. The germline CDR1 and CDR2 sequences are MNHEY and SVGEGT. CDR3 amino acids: CASSYDPAGLAGPEQFF. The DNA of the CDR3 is TGTGCCAGCAGTTACGACCCTGCGGGACTAGCGGGACCTGAGCAGTTCTTC.

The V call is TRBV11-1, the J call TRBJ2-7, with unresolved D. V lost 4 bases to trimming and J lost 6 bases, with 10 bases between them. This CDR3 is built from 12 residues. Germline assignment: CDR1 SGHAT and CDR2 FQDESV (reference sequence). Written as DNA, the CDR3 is TGTGCCAGCAGCTCTTCCGGGTCCGAGCAGTACTTC. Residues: CASSSSGSEQYF.